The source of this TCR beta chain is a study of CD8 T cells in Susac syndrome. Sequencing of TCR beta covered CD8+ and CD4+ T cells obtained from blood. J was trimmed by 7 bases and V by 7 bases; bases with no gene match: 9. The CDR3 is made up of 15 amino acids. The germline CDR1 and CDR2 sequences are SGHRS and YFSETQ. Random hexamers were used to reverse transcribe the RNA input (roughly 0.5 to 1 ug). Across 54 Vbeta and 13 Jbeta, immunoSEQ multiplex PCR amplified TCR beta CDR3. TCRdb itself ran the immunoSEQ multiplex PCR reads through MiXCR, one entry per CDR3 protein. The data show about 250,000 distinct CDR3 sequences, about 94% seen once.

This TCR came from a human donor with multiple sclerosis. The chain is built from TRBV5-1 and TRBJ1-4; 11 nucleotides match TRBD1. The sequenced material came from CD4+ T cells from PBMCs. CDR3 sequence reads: CASANTGTGGEKLFF. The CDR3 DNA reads TGCGCCAGCGCCAACACCGGGACAGGGGGTGAAAAACTGTTTTTT.